Shown below are 24 T cell receptor beta chains from a single sample sequenced in a study of metastatic and nonmetastatic thyroid tumors. TCRdb reanalyzed the PCR reads with MiXCR. The sample records just under 20,000 clones, 22% being singletons. No patient had received any treatment before thyroid surgery. The sample consisted of adjacent normal tissue. The origin of the receptors is a female donor with papillary thyroid cancer or a benign thyroid nodule (not recorded which). Some clones in this sample may be carry-over from other donors' samples.

The rearrangement uses TRBV7-9 and TRBJ1-4; D is perhaps TRBD1 (6 bases). Trimming stripped 5 bases from V and 7 bases from J, with 20 bases between. The CDR3 totals 16 residues. Germline CDR1 and CDR2: SEHNR and FQNEAQ (reference sequence). CDR3 DNA: TGTGCCAGCAGCCTGGACCCGGGACGAGGGGGTGAAAAACTGTTTTTT. Amino acid sequence: CASSLDPGRGGEKLFF. The entire variable domain, with the rest obtained from reference TRBV7-9 and TRBJ1-4, is as follows: DTGVSQNPRHKITKRGQNVTFRCDPISEHNRLYWYRQTLGQGPEFLTYFQNEAQLEKSRLLSDRFSAERPKGSFSTLEIQRTEQGDSAMYLCASSLDPGRGGEKLFFGSGTQLSVL.

This clone showed up just once. The chain employs TRBV3-1 and TRBJ1-1; 8 positions agree with TRBD1. This CDR3 is built from 14 residues. With V trimmed by 3 bases and J by 4 bases, 4 bases remained unmatched. Germline CDR1 and CDR2: LGHDT and YNNKEL (reference sequence). The CDR3 DNA reads as TGTGCCAGCAGCCACCGGGACAGGACCACTGAAGCTTTCTTT. Translation: CASSHRDRTTEAFF.

This clone was picked up a small number of times. This chain uses TRBV11-1 with TRBJ1-2; possible D gene TRBD1, 6 bases. Trimming took 3 bases from V and 4 from J, leaving 18 bases between them. There are 16 residues in the CDR3. Germline CDR1 is SGHAT and CDR2 is FQDESV (reference sequence). CDR3 sequence: CASSFFYRDQFYGYTF. The CDR3 DNA is TGTGCCAGCAGCTTCTTCTACAGGGACCAATTCTATGGCTACACCTTC.

This clone came up many times. The chain's CDR3 is CASRDGELFF. For the CDR3, the DNA is TGTGCCAGTCGTGACGGGGAGCTGTTTTTT. The chain is built from TRBV6-2 or TRBV6-3 and TRBJ2-2; unclear D gene. CDR1 and CDR2 (germline): MNHEY, SVGEGT. The V and J ends lost 9 bases and 7 bases respectively, with 6 bases between them. The CDR3 consists of 10 residues.

This rearrangement joins TRBV30 to TRBJ1-1; D not certain. The CDR3 is 13 residues long. Germline CDR1 reads GTSNPN; CDR2 reads SVGIG (reference sequence). The V gene lost 4 bases and the J gene lost 6 bases, with 15 bases spanning the gap. CDR3 sequence (DNA): TGTGCCTGGAAGAGGGAGGGTAGGGCTGAAGCTTTCTTT. Encoded protein: CAWKREGRAEAFF.

The rearrangement joins TRBV6-1 to TRBJ2-5; D assignment may be TRBD1 or TRBD2 (5 bases each). Between the trimmed V and J ends, which lost 5 bases and 8 bases, there was a span of 21 bases. Germline V gives CDR1 MNHNS, CDR2 SASEGT. This CDR3 contains 15 residues. The CDR3 DNA reads TGTGCCAGCAGTCAGGCCGGGGCAGAAGAGAACACCCAGTACTTC. It encodes CASSQAGAEENTQYF.

Comment on this clone: It is likely a read error, because the conserved phenylalanine at the end of the CDR3 is missing. No DNA is shown, since the ends of the CDR3 on it are uncertain; the CDR3 is the one TCRdb lists. The gene calls are TRBV20-1 and TRBJ1-4. The germline gives CDR1 DFQATT, CDR2 SNEGSKA (reference sequence). The CDR3 length equals 11 residues, ends included. CDR3 sequence: CSARVREKLYI.

Comments on this clone: Other DNA sequences in the sample encode the same CDR3. The chain recombines TRBV30 with TRBJ2-1; the match to TRBD2 covers 10 bases. The CDR3 covers 14 residues. V dropped 2 bases and J dropped 4; count of bases not matched to a gene: 2. From germline, CDR1 is GTSNPN and CDR2 SVGIG (reference sequence). The CDR3 DNA reads TGTGCCTGGAGTCGACTAGCGGGTTACAATGAGCAGTTCTTC. Translated, it gives CAWSRLAGYNEQFF.

The chain employs TRBV6-2 or TRBV6-3 and TRBJ1-2, with D unclear. The germline CDR1 and CDR2 sequences are MNHEY and SVGEGT. CDR3 length: 12 amino acids. Trimming took 5 bases from V and 3 from J, leaving 7 bases between them. The CDR3: CASSNGHYGYTF. CDR3 sequence (DNA): TGTGCCAGCAGTAACGGTCACTATGGCTACACCTTC.

The chain combines TRBV6-1 with TRBJ2-1; the D gene is possibly TRBD2 (6 bases). The V and J ends lost 5 bases and 0 bases respectively, with 14 bases between them. CDR1 is MNHNS, CDR2 SASEGT, per germline. This CDR3 has 16 residues. The CDR3 here is CASSPGRDASYNEQFF. CDR3 DNA sequence: TGTGCCAGCAGTCCGGGGCGGGACGCCTCCTACAATGAGCAGTTCTTC.

This clone was recorded at least ten times. This rearrangement joins TRBV11-2 to TRBJ2-7; D not resolved. This CDR3 spans 17 amino acids. Germline V gives CDR1 SGHAT, CDR2 FQNNGV. Trimming pared 0 bases from V and 5 bases from J, leaving 20 bases between. The CDR3 is CASSLDPGRLAPNEQYF. The CDR3 DNA follows: TGTGCCAGCAGCTTAGATCCTGGCAGATTGGCACCCAACGAGCAGTACTTC.

This clone was observed a few times. This rearrangement joins TRBV6-2 or TRBV6-3 to TRBJ2-7; a weak D match, TRBD1 (7 bases). Germline lookup yields CDR1 MNHEY and CDR2 SVGEGT. The CDR3 has 13 residues. Trimming left V 0 bases short and J 12 bases short, with 15 bases between. CDR3 sequence reads: CASSYSFQGGRYF. Here the CDR3 DNA reads TGTGCCAGCAGTTACTCGTTCCAGGGGGGACGGTACTTC.

This clone came up a few times. J is TRBJ1-1 and V is TRBV2; TRBD1 might be the D (6 bases). V lost 6 bases and J 1 base, leaving 18 bases between the germline ends. CDR3 size: 16 residues. CDR1 and CDR2 from the germline V gene are SNHLY and FYNNEI. CDR3 in amino acids: CASRDGTPLPNTEAFF. CDR3 DNA sequence: TGTGCCAGCAGGGATGGGACACCACTGCCGAACACTGAAGCTTTCTTT.

This clone was observed many times. The J gene is TRBJ2-1, the V gene TRBV4-3; 11 positions agree with TRBD2. Trimming took 6 bases from V and 10 from J; bases not matched to a gene: 8. Germline CDR1 reads LGHNA; CDR2 reads YSLEER. The CDR3 loop spans 14 amino acids. This CDR3 reads CASSQGLADSEQFF. Here the CDR3 DNA reads TGCGCCAGCAGTCAGGGACTAGCGGATTCAGAGCAGTTCTTC.

The rearrangement links TRBV7-2 to TRBJ1-1, with D perhaps matching TRBD1 (5 bases). CDR3 length equals 14 residues. Germline V gene data show CDR1 as SGHTA and CDR2 as FQGNSA. V lost 4 bases, J lost 6 bases, and 15 bases lay in between. Written as DNA, the CDR3 is TGTGCCAGCAGCTCGAACGGTGTGGGGCCTGAAGCTTTCTTT. This codes for CASSSNGVGPEAFF.

This clone was seen repeatedly, ten times or more. The chain recombines TRBV24-1 with TRBJ2-1, with TRBD2 matching over 12 bases. CDR3 length: 14 amino acids. With 11 bases clipped from V and 7 bases from J, the junction kept 8 bases outside the gene matches. Germline V gene sequence: CDR1 KGHDR, CDR2 SFDVKD. The CDR3 loop reads CAISSGRDMNEQFF. CDR3 DNA: TGTGCCATATCTAGCGGGAGGGATATGAATGAGCAGTTCTTC.

This clone was recorded at least ten times. The chain joins TRBV30 to TRBJ2-1, with TRBD2 matching 11 bases. The CDR3 spans 16 residues. V dropped 3 bases and J dropped 5; count of bases not matched to a gene: 9. The germline V gene encodes CDR1 GTSNPN and CDR2 SVGIG (reference sequence). The CDR3 DNA reads TGTGCCTGGAGCGGGACTTGGGGACTAGCGGACAATGAGCAGTTCTTC. It is translated as CAWSGTWGLADNEQFF.

The CDR3 bases are TGTGCCAGCAGTTACCCTAGCGGGAGCTCCTACGAGCAGTACTTC. It is translated as CASSYPSGSSYEQYF. J is TRBJ2-7 and V is TRBV6-2 or TRBV6-3; 10 nucleotides agree with TRBD2. The CDR3 contains 15 residues. J was trimmed by 0 bases and V by 2 bases; bases with no gene match: 1. CDR1 is MNHEY and CDR2 is SVGEGT in the germline V gene.

As concerns this clone: The junction and the germline gene differ at one end; a read error may be behind it. The chain has TRBV11-2 and TRBJ2-5; D not resolved. The length of the CDR3 is 11 residues. Germline CDR1 is SGHAT and CDR2 is FQNNGV. The CDR3 loop reads CASSKKETKYF. CDR3 bases: TGTGCCAGCAGTAAGAAAGAGACCAAGTACTTC.

This clone was seen at least ten times. The rearrangement joins TRBV7-3 to TRBJ2-2; D ambiguous. Germline lookup yields CDR1 SGHTA and CDR2 FQGTGA. This CDR3 is 13 amino acids long. V dropped 5 bases and J dropped 6 bases, with 10 bases sitting between them. The CDR3 protein is CASSLSQAGELFF. The CDR3 DNA reads TGTGCCAGCAGCCTTTCTCAGGCCGGGGAGCTGTTTTTT.

The chain recombines TRBV24-1 with TRBJ2-3; the match to TRBD1 covers 9 bases. Looked up from germline, CDR1 is KGHDR and CDR2 is SFDVKD. This CDR3 is built from 17 residues. V was pared by 6 bases and J by 5 bases, with 14 bases of the junction left unmatched. CDR3: CATSHPEVTGGIDTQYF. The CDR3 nucleotides read TGTGCCACCAGTCATCCCGAAGTAACAGGGGGCATAGATACGCAGTATTTT.

This sequence joins TRBV19 and TRBJ1-1; TRBD1 aligns across 7 bases. CDR3 length: 15 amino acids. The V gene end was trimmed by 2 bases and the J gene end by 0 bases; junction bases not matched to a gene: 3. Germline values: CDR1 LNHDA, CDR2 SQIVND (reference sequence). CDR3 sequence reads: CASSIQGGVNTEAFF. The CDR3 region has the DNA TGTGCCAGTAGTATACAGGGGGGGGTGAACACTGAAGCTTTCTTT.

The chain couples TRBV6-2 or TRBV6-3 to TRBJ1-1; the D is unclear. The CDR3 runs 14 residues. The germline V gene encodes CDR1 MNHEY and CDR2 SVGEGT. V was pared by 2 bases and J by 1 base, with 8 bases between. The CDR3 DNA sequence: TGTGCCAGCAGTTACAAACAGACGAACACTGAAGCTTTCTTT. This codes for CASSYKQTNTEAFF.

In the case of this clone: Other DNA sequences within the sample encode an identical CDR3. V is TRBV6-1 and J is TRBJ2-5, with 7 bases identical to TRBD2. Germline CDR1 and CDR2: MNHNS and SASEGT. The CDR3 runs to 15 residues. With V trimmed by 9 bases and J by 4 bases, 14 bases remained unmatched. The CDR3 nucleotides read TGTGCCAGATCCCCTTCGCGGGAGTTACGAGAGACCCAGTACTTC. Encoded protein: CARSPSRELRETQYF.